The 21 T cell receptor beta chains listed next were all sequenced from one sample in a study of CD8+ T cells in alopecia areata. Treatment defined: oral pan-JAK inhibitor, 5-10 mg twice daily. Extracted RNA was reverse transcribed into cDNA, the sequencing template. Assay: immunoSEQ multiplex PCR; the TCRdb copy retains only in-frame clones and omits some. The sample carries roughly 220,000 clones, roughly 66% recorded once. Here the sequenced sample was CD4+ T cells sorted from blood, taken between weeks 44 and 45, from a patient treated with tofacitinib. The receptor source for this set is a human donor with alopecia areata.

DNA for the CDR3: TGTGCCTTCCAGGGTATGGGGGTGAACACTGAAGCTTTCTTT. It translates to CAFQGMGVNTEAFF. This chain links TRBV30 with TRBJ1-1, with a possible D match to TRBD1 (5 bases). CDR1 is GTSNPN and CDR2 is SVGIG in the germline V gene (reference sequence). The CDR3 is 14 residues long. V was pared by 7 bases and J by 0 bases, with 15 bases between.

The chain combines TRBV5-1 with TRBJ2-3, with 11 bases that match TRBD1. CDR1 SGHRS and CDR2 YFSETQ come from the germline V gene. The CDR3 loop spans 16 amino acids. V lost 5 bases and J lost 5; bases outside the gene matches: 10. The CDR3 here is CASRADGTGGQDTQYF. In nucleotides, the CDR3 is TGCGCCAGCAGAGCAGACGGGACAGGGGGTCAAGATACGCAGTATTTT.

The rearrangement links TRBV30 to TRBJ1-2, with D possibly matching TRBD1 (5 bases). Between the trimmed V and J ends, which lost 1 base and 8 bases, there was a span of 11 bases. Germline loops: CDR1 GTSNPN, CDR2 SVGIG (reference sequence). CDR3 length: 12 amino acids. The CDR3 sequence is CAWSEGAGGYTF. CDR3 sequence (DNA): TGTGCCTGGAGTGAAGGGGCGGGAGGCTACACCTTC.

J is TRBJ1-5 and V is TRBV4-1, with D tentatively TRBD1 (5 bases). This CDR3 has 16 residues. CDR1 is MGHRA, CDR2 YSYEKL, per germline. The V end was cut by 0 bases, the J end by 3 bases, with 12 bases between. The CDR3 sequence is CASSQESGEPNQPQHF. CDR3 DNA sequence: TGCGCCAGCAGCCAAGAGTCGGGGGAACCCAATCAGCCCCAGCATTTT.

V and J are TRBV2 and TRBJ1-1, with a tentative D call TRBD1 (6 bases). The V gene's germline CDR1 is SNHLY and CDR2 FYNNEI. The CDR3 has 13 amino acids. V was cut by 9 bases and J by 2 bases, with 13 bases left in between. The CDR3 spells CASEDRINTEAFF. The CDR3 DNA reads as TGTGCCAGTGAGGACAGAATCAACACTGAAGCTTTCTTT. The variable domain in full, completed from reference TRBV2 and TRBJ1-1, reads EPEVTQTPSHQVTQMGQEVILRCVPISNHLYFYWYRQILGQKVEFLVSFYNNEISEKSEIFDDQFSVERPDGSNFTLKIRSTKLEDSAMYFCASEDRINTEAFFGQGTRLTVV.

This clone was recorded a few times. The rearrangement links TRBV4-3 to TRBJ2-7; D remains unclear. The CDR3 spans 14 residues. Per germline, CDR1 LGHNA and CDR2 YSLEER. V was clipped by 0 bases and J by 0 bases, with 6 bases between them. DNA of the CDR3: TGCGCCAGCAGCCAAGATATTTTCTCCTACGAGCAGTACTTC. This translates into CASSQDIFSYEQYF.

This chain joins TRBV7-3 and TRBJ2-2; possibly TRBD1 for D (5 bases). Trimming removed 0 bases at V and 1 base at J, with 6 bases between. From germline, CDR1 is SGHTA and CDR2 FQGTGA. The CDR3 runs 15 residues. In DNA, the CDR3 is TGTGCCAGCAGCTTAACCCAGGGGAACACCGGGGAGCTGTTTTTT. Protein product: CASSLTQGNTGELFF.

J is TRBJ2-7 and V is TRBV29-1; possible D gene TRBD1, 6 bases. Looked up from germline, CDR1 is SQVTM and CDR2 is ANQGSEA. The CDR3 has 12 amino acids. V was cut by 5 bases and J by 1 base, with 9 bases left in between. The CDR3 protein is CSVWTASYEQYF. As DNA, the CDR3 is TGCAGCGTTTGGACAGCTTCCTACGAGCAGTACTTC.

The V call is TRBV25-1, the J call TRBJ2-1, with 9 bases that match TRBD1. Germline values: CDR1 MGHDK, CDR2 SYGVNS. J was trimmed by 5 bases and V by 6 bases; bases with no gene match: 2. This CDR3 spans 13 amino acids. The CDR3 reads CASSGDRDNEQFF. The CDR3 coding sequence is TGTGCCAGCAGCGGGGACAGGGACAATGAGCAGTTCTTC. The variable domain in full, with the rest retrieved from reference TRBV25-1 and TRBJ2-1, is EADIYQTPRYLVIGTGKKITLECSQTMGHDKMYWYQQDPGMELHLIHYSYGVNSTEKGDLSSESTVSRIRTEHFPLTLESARPSHTSQYLCASSGDRDNEQFFGPGTRLTVL.

The sample holds a few counts of this clone. The chain employs TRBV30 and TRBJ1-2; D is perhaps TRBD1 (6 bases). In germline, CDR1 is GTSNPN, CDR2 SVGIG (reference sequence). The CDR3 sequence is 13 residues long. V was clipped by 2 bases and J by 8 bases, with 15 bases between them. DNA of the CDR3: TGTGCCTGGAGTATCATACAGGGCTCCGGCTACACCTTC. Translated, it gives CAWSIIQGSGYTF.

The rearrangement uses TRBV7-3 and TRBJ2-2; D is unclear. The germline V and J ends were trimmed by 4 bases and 0 bases, with 3 bases remaining between them. CDR1 is SGHTA and CDR2 is FQGTGA in the germline V gene. CDR3 length equals 13 residues. The CDR3 region has the DNA TGTGCCAGCAGCTCAGCGAACACCGGGGAGCTGTTTTTT. Its translation is CASSSANTGELFF.

In its sample, this clone was seen a few times. The chain uses TRBV28 and TRBJ1-2; no reliable D call. Trimming cost V 5 bases and J 0 bases, with 1 base left between them. The CDR3 totals 11 residues. Germline lookup yields CDR1 MDHEN and CDR2 SYDVKM. CDR3 in DNA: TGTGCCAGCAGTACTAACTATGGCTACACCTTC. Translation gives CASSTNYGYTF.

In this sample, this clone turned up a few times. The rearrangement joins TRBV29-1 to TRBJ1-2; 7 nucleotides line up with TRBD1. CDR1 SQVTM and CDR2 ANQGSEA come from the germline V gene. The J segment lost 4 bases and the V segment lost 5 bases, leaving 10 bases of the junction unmatched. This CDR3 has 14 amino acids. The CDR3 bases are TGCAGCGTTATTACGGGACAGCTCTCCTATGGCTACACCTTC. It specifies CSVITGQLSYGYTF.

This clone turned up a few times. The genes are TRBV29-1 and TRBJ2-2, with TRBD1 matching over 7 bases. Germline-derived CDR1 and CDR2 are SQVTM and ANQGSEA. There are 16 residues in the CDR3. V trimming: 8 bases; J trimming: 3 bases; junction bases outside the gene matches: 15. CDR3 region: CSLRMGWTGDTGELFF. Written as DNA, the CDR3 is TGCAGCCTACGGATGGGATGGACAGGAGACACCGGGGAGCTGTTTTTT.

V usage is TRBV7-7 and J usage is TRBJ2-5, with a weak D call TRBD1 (5 bases). The CDR3 is 13 residues long. V lost 3 bases to trimming and J lost 0 bases, with 5 bases between them. CDR1 SSHAT and CDR2 FNYEAQ come from the germline V gene (reference sequence). CDR3: CASSLDNQETQYF. DNA of the CDR3: TGTGCCAGCAGCTTGGACAACCAAGAGACCCAGTACTTC.

This rearrangement joins TRBV5-1 to TRBJ2-3; D could derive from TRBD1 or TRBD2 (6 bases each). V was cut by 1 base and J by 6 bases, with 15 bases left in between. This CDR3 is 15 amino acids long. Germline V gene sequence: CDR1 SGHRS, CDR2 YFSETQ. The CDR3 here is CASSLRRGSGDTQYF. The CDR3 DNA follows: TGCGCCAGCAGCTTGAGAAGGGGGAGCGGGGATACGCAGTATTTT.

The chain uses TRBV29-1 and TRBJ1-6; TRBD1 agrees at 7 bases. Germline CDR1 is SQVTM and CDR2 is ANQGSEA. V was clipped by 5 bases and J by 3 bases; unmatched bases: 13. The CDR3 is 17 amino acids. The CDR3 is CSVQRSSRGHYNSPLHF. The CDR3 coding sequence is TGCAGCGTTCAACGCAGCTCGAGGGGGCACTATAATTCACCCCTCCACTTT.

Only a few counts were recorded for this clone. V usage is TRBV14 and J usage is TRBJ1-6; D not resolved. The V end was cut by 3 bases, the J end by 9 bases, with 6 bases between. Germline CDR1 and CDR2: SGHDN and FVKESK. This CDR3 region has 12 residues. The CDR3 region has the DNA TGTGCCAGCAGCCACTTTGGTTCACCCCTCCACTTT. This codes for CASSHFGSPLHF.

This chain joins TRBV4-3 and TRBJ1-2, with TRBD1 identical over 7 bases. Germline CDR1 LGHNA, CDR2 YSLEER. V lost 0 bases to trimming and J lost 3 bases; unmatched junction nucleotides: 7. CDR3 size: 16 residues. The CDR3 nucleotides are TGCGCCAGCAGCCAAGATAGTGGGCAGGGGGACTATGGCTACACCTTC. Protein product: CASSQDSGQGDYGYTF.

The chain couples TRBV13 to TRBJ2-7; 7 bases are a match to TRBD1. Germline-derived CDR1 and CDR2 are PRHDT and FYEKMQ (reference sequence). The CDR3 has 15 residues. V trimming: 4 bases; J trimming: 2 bases; junction bases outside the gene matches: 8. CDR3 nucleotides: TGTGCCAGCAGCTCGGGGACAGCCCTCACCTACGAGCAGTACTTC. This codes for CASSSGTALTYEQYF.

This clone was seen a single time. This chain connects TRBV27 to TRBJ2-7; D may be TRBD2 (6 bases). The ends were cut back, 10 bases at V and 6 bases at J, with 16 bases in the middle. This CDR3 spans 12 amino acids. The V gene's germline CDR1 is MNHEY and CDR2 SMNVEV (reference sequence). CDR3 sequence: CAIKTRQGEQYF. The CDR3 DNA reads as TGTGCCATCAAGACTAGGCAGGGCGAGCAGTACTTC.